A few counts support the clone carrying this T cell receptor (beta chain). Its antigen is not identified. The data derive from a study of early T cells in non-severe SARS-CoV-2 infection. Regarding the study as a whole: Database matching using VDJdb favored anti-spike CD8 responses, with private and CD4 specificities left missing.

The CDR3 is 15 residues long. Germline V gene data show CDR1 as MNHEY and CDR2 as SVGAGI. V shed 6 bases and J 2 bases; nucleotides not matched to a gene: 5. Researchers tagged individual cDNA molecules with unique molecular identifiers. TCRdb re-called the 5' RACE reads with MiXCR, one entry per CDR3 protein. The sample lists roughly 120,000 distinct CDR3 sequences; around 14% were seen once. V and J are TRBV6-5 and TRBJ2-7; 12 bases align to TRBD1. This TCR derives from an adult who was a healthcare worker with PCR-confirmed SARS-CoV-2 infection or an uninfected control (not recorded which). The sample consisted of whole blood. CDR3 coding DNA: TGTGCCAGCAGAAGGGGGACAGGGGGCCCCTACGAGCAGTACTTC. Its translation is CASRRGTGGPYEQYF.